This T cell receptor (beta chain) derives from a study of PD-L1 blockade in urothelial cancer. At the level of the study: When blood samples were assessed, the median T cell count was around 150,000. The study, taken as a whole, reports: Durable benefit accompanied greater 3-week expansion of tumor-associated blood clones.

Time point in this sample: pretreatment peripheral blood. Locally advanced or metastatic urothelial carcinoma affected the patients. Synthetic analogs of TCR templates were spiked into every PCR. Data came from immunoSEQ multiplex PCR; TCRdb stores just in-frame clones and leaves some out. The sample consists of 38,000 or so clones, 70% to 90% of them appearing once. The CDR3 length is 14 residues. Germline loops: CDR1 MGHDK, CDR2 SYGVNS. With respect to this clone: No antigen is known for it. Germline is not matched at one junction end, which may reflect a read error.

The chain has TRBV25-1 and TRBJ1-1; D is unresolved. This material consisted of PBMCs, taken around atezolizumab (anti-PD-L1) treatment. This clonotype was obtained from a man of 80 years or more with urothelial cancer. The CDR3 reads CASTAGGMNTEAYF. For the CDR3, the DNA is TGTGCCAGCACTGCGGGAGGTATGAACACTGAAGCTTACTTC.